A single sample gave rise to the 28 T cell receptor beta chains below, sequenced in a study of CD8+CD57+ T cells in acquired aplastic anemia. Only patients with CD8+CD57+ cell expansion on flow cytometry were chosen for sequencing. For CDR3 and TCR beta VDJ profiling, genomic DNA was the template used. TCRdb called the reads again in MiXCR, with one record for every CDR3 protein. The data hold 150,000 to 180,000 distinct CDR3 sequences, with roughly half observed a single time. Sequences were obtained from sorted CD4+, CD8+, or CD8+CD57+ T cells (not recorded which) from PBMCs. The origin of the receptors is a human donor with aplastic anemia.

The CDR3 region is CASSLVTGDYNEQFF. The CDR3 coding sequence is TGTGCCAGCAGCTTAGTGACCGGGGATTACAATGAGCAGTTCTTC. This chain uses TRBV2 with TRBJ2-1; D perhaps matches TRBD2 (5 bases). Trimming pared 6 bases from V and 4 bases from J, leaving 16 bases between. The CDR3 loop spans 15 amino acids. Germline-derived CDR1 and CDR2 are SNHLY and FYNNEI.

The chain combines TRBV14 with TRBJ2-1; 7 bases match TRBD1. J gave up 4 bases and V 4 bases, and 13 bases lay outside the gene matches. Germline loops: CDR1 SGHDN, CDR2 FVKESK. The CDR3 loop spans 17 amino acids. CDR3 in DNA: TGTGCCAGCAGCCTAGAGCCGGGACAGTCTTTTTACAATGAGCAGTTCTTC. It yields the protein CASSLEPGQSFYNEQFF.

The chain employs TRBV15 and TRBJ1-3; D is undetermined. CDR3 length: 16 amino acids. The V gene's germline CDR1 is LNHNV and CDR2 YYDKDF (reference sequence). Trimming removed 0 bases at V and 0 bases at J, with 9 bases between. CDR3 nucleotides: TGTGCCACCAGCAGAGATCTGTCCAGCTCTGGAAACACCATATATTTT. This codes for CATSRDLSSSGNTIYF.

The rearrangement links TRBV24-1 to TRBJ2-5; 7 bases are shared with TRBD1. There are 15 residues in the CDR3. CDR1 KGHDR and CDR2 SFDVKD come from the germline V gene. V lost 4 bases, J lost 2 bases, and 6 bases stayed unmatched. The CDR3 coding sequence is TGTGCCACCAGTGACCCCGGGACAGCACAAGAGACCCAGTACTTC. This gives the protein CATSDPGTAQETQYF.

This clonotype was observed a handful of times. This chain connects TRBV19 to TRBJ2-3; TRBD2 agrees at 9 bases. Per the germline V gene, CDR1 is LNHDA and CDR2 is SQIVND (reference sequence). The CDR3 has 15 residues. Germline trimming cut 5 bases from V and 4 bases from J; bases unmatched to any gene: 7. CDR3 sequence (DNA): TGTGCCAGTAGTCCACCAGCGGGGGGCCCAGATACGCAGTATTTT. Amino acid sequence: CASSPPAGGPDTQYF.

In its sample, this clonotype is medium-sized (0.01 to 0.1%). The chain has TRBV3-1 and TRBJ2-5, with 8 bases lining up with TRBD2. V lost 2 bases to trimming and J lost 2 bases; unmatched junction nucleotides: 10. Germline CDR1 reads LGHDT; CDR2 reads YNNKEL (reference sequence). There are 17 residues in the CDR3. The CDR3 reads CASSQRVGGGTQETQYF. DNA for the CDR3: TGTGCCAGCAGCCAAAGGGTGGGCGGGGGGACGCAAGAGACCCAGTACTTC.

The rearrangement uses TRBV19 and TRBJ1-2, with D unclear. CDR1 and CDR2 (germline): LNHDA, SQIVND (reference sequence). Trimming shortened V by 3 bases and J by 4 bases, and 9 bases separated the two germline ends. There are 13 residues in the CDR3. CDR3 sequence reads: CASSIAVTYGYTF. In DNA, the CDR3 is TGTGCCAGTAGTATCGCCGTGACCTATGGCTACACCTTC.

Many counts were recorded for this clonotype. The CDR3 here is CASSQDRLTRGSPLHF. The CDR3 nucleotides read TGCGCCAGCAGCCAAGACCGGCTTACCAGGGGTTCACCCCTCCACTTT. V gene TRBV4-3 combines with J gene TRBJ1-6; weak D call: TRBD1 (6 bases). V was shortened by 0 bases and J by 9 bases, with 15 bases between the two germline ends. The CDR3 length is 16 residues. Germline-derived CDR1 and CDR2 are LGHNA and YSLEER.

V is TRBV12-3 or TRBV12-4 and J is TRBJ1-5; 7 nucleotides agree with TRBD1. V dropped 5 bases and J dropped 2; count of bases not matched to a gene: 9. CDR3 size: 16 residues. The CDR3 DNA is TGTGCCAGCAGTCATACAGGGGACCCGGGCAATCAGCCCCAGCATTTT. As protein: CASSHTGDPGNQPQHF.

The chain combines TRBV7-3 with TRBJ2-5, with 8 nucleotides matching TRBD2. CDR1 SGHTA and CDR2 FQGTGA come from the germline V gene. This CDR3 contains 16 residues. V dropped 2 bases and J dropped 1; count of bases not matched to a gene: 6. The CDR3 DNA sequence: TGTGCCAGCAGCTTAGTCCCAGGGACTAGCCAAGAGACCCAGTACTTC. Protein product: CASSLVPGTSQETQYF.

The chain combines TRBV4-3 with TRBJ2-7; perhaps TRBD1 as D (5 bases). Germline assignment: CDR1 LGHNA and CDR2 YSLEER. This CDR3 has 16 residues. The V and J ends lost 0 bases and 2 bases respectively, with 14 bases between them. This chain's CDR3 is CASSQEGRGSTYEQYF. CDR3 coding DNA: TGCGCCAGCAGCCAAGAAGGAAGGGGATCTACCTACGAGCAGTACTTC.

The table lists this clonotype with many counts. The rearrangement uses TRBV2 and TRBJ2-5, with TRBD2 as a possible D gene (5 bases). The germline V gene encodes CDR1 SNHLY and CDR2 FYNNEI. With 7 bases removed from V and 3 bases from J, the gap between germline ends came to 21 bases. The CDR3 consists of 16 residues. The CDR3 bases are TGTGCCAGCAATGGTGTCAAGCGGCCTTGGGAAGAGACCCAGTACTTC. Protein sequence: CASNGVKRPWEETQYF. Together with reference TRBV2 and TRBJ2-5, the CDR3 gives the full variable domain: EPEVTQTPSHQVTQMGQEVILRCVPISNHLYFYWYRQILGQKVEFLVSFYNNEISEKSEIFDDQFSVERPDGSNFTLKIRSTKLEDSAMYFCASNGVKRPWEETQYFGPGTRLLVL.

The gene calls are TRBV7-2 and TRBJ2-2; tentative D call: TRBD1 (6 bases). Germline CDR1 and CDR2: SGHTA and FQGNSA. This CDR3 contains 14 residues. With 5 bases removed from V and 7 bases from J, the gap between germline ends came to 14 bases. CDR3 protein: CASSPTGLGGELFF. CDR3 DNA sequence: TGTGCCAGCAGCCCTACAGGGTTGGGCGGGGAGCTGTTTTTT.

At least ten counts were recorded for this clonotype. V gene TRBV25-1 combines with J gene TRBJ2-1, with 7 bases lining up with TRBD2. The germline CDR1 and CDR2 sequences are MGHDK and SYGVNS. The CDR3 is 15 residues long. J lost 7 bases, V lost 2 bases, and 8 bases had no gene match. The CDR3, as DNA: TGTGCCAGCAGTGAACTCCCCGGGGGGAGGAATGAGCAGTTCTTC. This encodes CASSELPGGRNEQFF.

A remark on this clonotype: Germline is not matched at one junction end, which may reflect a read error. V usage is TRBV10-3 and J usage is TRBJ1-6; 11 positions agree with TRBD1. Germline lookup yields CDR1 ENHRY and CDR2 SYGVKD. The length of the CDR3 is 15 residues. The CDR3: CAISESGQGAAPFSF. The CDR3 nucleotides are TGTGCCATCAGTGAGTCCGGACAGGGGGCAGCCCCCTTTTCATTT.

This clonotype was counted ten times or more. The V and J genes are TRBV4-1 and TRBJ2-5, with 7 bases that match TRBD2. This CDR3 is built from 15 residues. Germline CDR1 MGHRA, CDR2 YSYEKL. V was clipped by 0 bases and J by 3 bases; unmatched bases: 4. As DNA, the CDR3 is TGCGCCAGCAGCCAAGATCTTCGGGGGGAAGAGACCCAGTACTTC. Translating gives CASSQDLRGEETQYF.

This clonotype has ten or more counts. V is TRBV6-2 or TRBV6-3 and J is TRBJ2-6; D gene ambiguous. The germline V gene encodes CDR1 MNHEY and CDR2 SVGEGT. V lost 0 bases to trimming and J lost 0 bases, with 6 bases between them. This CDR3 is built from 16 residues. The CDR3: CASSYSEGSGANVLTF. In DNA form, the CDR3 reads TGTGCCAGCAGTTACTCGGAAGGCTCTGGGGCCAACGTCCTGACTTTC.

The J gene is TRBJ1-6, the V gene TRBV12-3 or TRBV12-4, with 9 nucleotides matching TRBD1. This CDR3 contains 16 residues. V shed 6 bases and J 10 bases; nucleotides not matched to a gene: 13. The CDR3, as DNA: TGTGCCAGCAGATCGGGGATGGACAGGGGCACCTCACCCCTCCACTTT. It encodes CASRSGMDRGTSPLHF.

Ten or more counts support this clonotype. The CDR3 bases are TGCAGCGTTGAAGCCGGGACAGGGGGCGGTGGGGCCAACGTCCTGACTTTC. Its translation: CSVEAGTGGGGANVLTF. The genes are TRBV29-1 and TRBJ2-6; the match to TRBD1 covers 12 bases. J was trimmed by 3 bases and V by 1 base; bases with no gene match: 4. Germline-derived CDR1 and CDR2 are SQVTM and ANQGSEA. CDR3 length: 17 amino acids.

This clonotype was detected a few times. The chain carries TRBV9 and TRBJ2-1; a possible D gene is TRBD2 (6 bases). V was cut by 4 bases and J by 1 base, with 12 bases left in between. Germline loops: CDR1 SGDLS, CDR2 YYNGEE. This CDR3 is built from 15 residues. Here the CDR3 reads CASSPGGKSYNEQFF. CDR3 sequence (DNA): TGTGCCAGCAGCCCCGGAGGGAAATCCTACAATGAGCAGTTCTTC.

This clonotype was observed many times. In nucleotides, the CDR3 is TGTGCCAGCAGCTCGGCAGGGAGCAATCAGCCCCAGCATTTT. Its protein product is CASSSAGSNQPQHF. The rearrangement joins TRBV5-6 to TRBJ1-5; possible D gene TRBD1, 5 bases. Looked up from germline, CDR1 is SGHDT and CDR2 is YYEEEE. Between the trimmed V and J ends, which lost 3 bases and 1 base, there was a span of 8 bases. CDR3 size: 14 residues.

The rearrangement links TRBV27 to TRBJ2-5; unclear D gene. The ends were cut back, 3 bases at V and 5 bases at J, with 4 bases in the middle. Looked up from germline, CDR1 is MNHEY and CDR2 is SMNVEV (reference sequence). The CDR3 is 11 amino acids. DNA of the CDR3: TGTGCCAGCAGTTTGAGGGAGACCCAGTACTTC. It translates to CASSLRETQYF.

This sequence joins TRBV10-3 and TRBJ2-3; 8 nucleotides match TRBD2. The V gene's germline CDR1 is ENHRY and CDR2 SYGVKD. After removal of 10 bases from V and 6 bases from J, the junction contained 18 bases not matched to a gene. The CDR3 has 16 residues. DNA of the CDR3: TGTGCCACCAAACCGGGACTAGATGCTTCGGTGGATACGCAGTATTTT. Translating gives CATKPGLDASVDTQYF.

The rearrangement links TRBV12-3 or TRBV12-4 to TRBJ2-7; 8 bases are shared with TRBD1. The CDR3 is 15 residues long. After removal of 0 bases from V and 3 bases from J, the junction contained 4 bases not matched to a gene. CDR3 in DNA: TGTGCCAGCAGTTTAGCGGAACAGGGGGGCTACGAGCAGTACTTC. This codes for CASSLAEQGGYEQYF.

The sample holds many counts of this clonotype. The chain couples TRBV7-6 to TRBJ1-1, with D possibly being TRBD1 (5 bases). The germline V gene encodes CDR1 SGHVS and CDR2 FNYEAQ. The CDR3 length is 14 residues. Deletions cut 5 bases from V and 7 bases from J, with 17 bases between. In DNA form, the CDR3 reads TGTGCCAGCAGCGTCAATACGGGGGGGGTTGAAGCTTTCTTT. The encoded protein is CASSVNTGGVEAFF.

This clonotype was recorded only once. V gene TRBV15 combines with J gene TRBJ1-2; TRBD1 aligns across 10 bases. Germline CDR1 is LNHNV and CDR2 is YYDKDF (reference sequence). This CDR3 is 15 amino acids long. The trim removed 3 bases at V and 3 bases at J, leaving 4 bases unmatched. The CDR3 sequence is CATSSPGTGDYGYTF. CDR3 nucleotides: TGTGCCACCAGCAGCCCGGGGACAGGGGACTATGGCTACACCTTC.

This rearrangement joins TRBV15 to TRBJ1-1; D unresolved. Looked up from germline, CDR1 is LNHNV and CDR2 is YYDKDF (reference sequence). The length of the CDR3 is 13 residues. V was cut by 6 bases and J by 2 bases, with 10 bases left in between. In DNA form, the CDR3 reads TGTGCCACCAGTCGGCAGGACAACACTGAAGCTTTCTTT. It is translated as CATSRQDNTEAFF.

Many counts were recorded for this clonotype. This sequence joins TRBV12-5 and TRBJ2-5; D perhaps matches TRBD2 (6 bases). Germline lookup yields CDR1 LGHNT and CDR2 FRNRAP. Deletions cut 0 bases from V and 5 bases from J, with 13 bases between. CDR3 size: 15 residues. CDR3 coding DNA: TGTGCTAGTGGTTTGGTAGACGGGGGAGCGGAGACCCAGTACTTC. Its protein is CASGLVDGGAETQYF.